One sample yielded the 22 T cell receptor beta chains listed below, sequenced in a study of blood T cell repertoires in COVID-19. Assay used: immunoSEQ multiplex PCR; TCRdb lists only in-frame clones, some missing. Among 300,000 to 450,000 clones listed, 75% to 90% were seen once. The sequenced material came from PBMCs or T cells enriched from blood (not recorded which). The receptors were sampled from a man between 18 and 29 years old who had recovered from COVID-19.

The chain is built from TRBV29-1 and TRBJ2-4, with a weak D call TRBD1 (5 bases). The V gene's germline CDR1 is SQVTM and CDR2 ANQGSEA. The CDR3 has 12 amino acids. Trimming removed 1 base at V and 8 bases at J, with 9 bases between. The DNA for the CDR3 is TGCAGCGTTGAAGGGGGCGCGGACATTCAGTACTTC. Encoded protein: CSVEGGADIQYF.

This clone was counted once. This sequence joins TRBV6-2 or TRBV6-3 and TRBJ2-1; no definite D call. CDR1 and CDR2 (germline): MNHEY, SVGEGT. There are 16 residues in the CDR3. Trimming shortened V by 1 base and J by 0 bases, and 10 bases separated the two germline ends. CDR3 amino acids: CASSYYALSSYNEQFF. The DNA for the CDR3 is TGTGCCAGCAGTTACTACGCGTTGAGCTCCTACAATGAGCAGTTCTTC.

The chain has TRBV19 and TRBJ2-7; D is perhaps TRBD1 (5 bases). Germline lookup yields CDR1 LNHDA and CDR2 SQIVND (reference sequence). V lost 8 bases, J lost 6 bases, and 20 bases lay in between. The CDR3 spans 14 residues. CDR3 protein: CASSPSLSGIEQYF. In DNA, the CDR3 is TGTGCCAGTTCTCCTTCCCTCTCAGGGATCGAGCAGTACTTC.

The chain couples TRBV7-9 to TRBJ2-7, with D possibly being TRBD2 (5 bases). V shed 4 bases and J shed 6 bases, with 13 bases lying between them. CDR3 length: 13 amino acids. Germline V CDR1 and CDR2: SEHNR, FQNEAQ (reference sequence). Here the CDR3 reads CASSSSRGSEQYF. As DNA, the CDR3 is TGTGCCAGCAGCTCTTCACGGGGAAGCGAGCAGTACTTC.

In DNA, the CDR3 is TGTGCCAGCAGCCGGGACAGAAACTATGGCTACACCTTC. Protein: CASSRDRNYGYTF. The chain uses TRBV7-3 and TRBJ1-2, with 7 bases fitting TRBD1. The CDR3 loop spans 13 amino acids. The junction had 2 bases not matched to a gene; V was cut back by 5 bases and J by 2 bases. Germline CDR1 reads SGHTA; CDR2 reads FQGTGA.

The chain recombines TRBV6-5 with TRBJ2-3; tentative D call: TRBD2 (5 bases). CDR3 length: 14 residues. Germline CDR1 reads MNHEY; CDR2 reads SVGAGI. V dropped 6 bases and J dropped 0 bases, with 10 bases sitting between them. CDR3 DNA: TGTGCCAGCAGGGACTCCGCTAGCACAGATACGCAGTATTTT. Amino acid sequence: CASRDSASTDTQYF.

The chain uses TRBV2 and TRBJ1-5; no clear D gene. This CDR3 has 14 amino acids. Per germline, CDR1 SNHLY and CDR2 FYNNEI. V lost 7 bases and J 5 bases, leaving 15 bases between the germline ends. CDR3 bases: TGTGCCAGCATCCTGGATGCTGGAGATCAGCCCCAGCATTTT. It encodes CASILDAGDQPQHF.

This CDR3 reads CASTPTGDSYEQYF. CDR3 coding DNA: TGTGCCAGCACCCCCACCGGGGACTCCTACGAGCAGTACTTC. The chain uses TRBV7-9 and TRBJ2-7, with a tentative D call TRBD2 (5 bases). CDR1 is SEHNR, CDR2 FQNEAQ, per germline (reference sequence). Trimming stripped 7 bases from V and 0 bases from J, with 13 bases between. The CDR3 runs to 14 residues.

The chain carries TRBV5-1 and TRBJ1-2, with no clear D. The CDR3 is 15 amino acids. V was trimmed by 5 bases and J by 1 base, leaving 15 bases between them. Germline CDR1 is SGHRS and CDR2 is YFSETQ. CDR3 bases: TGCGCCAGCAGATTAACAGTGGCCATTAACTATGGCTACACCTTC. Amino acids: CASRLTVAINYGYTF.

The gene calls are TRBV7-9 and TRBJ1-2, with a tentative D call TRBD1 (6 bases). V was shortened by 1 base and J by 7 bases, with 13 bases between the two germline ends. The CDR3 consists of 14 residues. Germline values: CDR1 SEHNR, CDR2 FQNEAQ (reference sequence). In DNA, the CDR3 is TGTGCCAGCAGCTTAGACGGTACAGGGAGTGGCTACACCTTC. It specifies CASSLDGTGSGYTF.

The V gene is TRBV7-8, the J gene TRBJ1-1; D is perhaps TRBD1 (5 bases). This CDR3 is 15 amino acids long. Trimming cost V 2 bases and J 4 bases, with 14 bases left between them. CDR1 is SGHVS, CDR2 FQNEAQ, per germline. The CDR3 loop reads CASSLILGGGTEAFF. Written as DNA, the CDR3 is TGTGCCAGCAGCTTAATTTTGGGGGGAGGCACTGAAGCTTTCTTT.

The chain links TRBV4-1 to TRBJ2-7; D not resolved. CDR3 length: 13 residues. Germline CDR1 MGHRA, CDR2 YSYEKL. Trimming removed 1 base at V and 0 bases at J, with 4 bases between. Here the CDR3 reads CASSQGISYEQYF. CDR3 sequence (DNA): TGCGCCAGCAGCCAAGGTATCTCCTACGAGCAGTACTTC.

CDR3 loop: CAISESGGANTQYF. The CDR3 region has the DNA TGTGCCATCAGTGAGAGCGGGGGGGCTAATACGCAGTATTTT. The chain is built from TRBV10-3 and TRBJ2-3; TRBD2 matches 10 bases. This CDR3 comprises 14 residues. Germline lookup yields CDR1 ENHRY and CDR2 SYGVKD. The V gene end was trimmed by 2 bases and the J gene end by 7 bases; junction bases not matched to a gene: 3.

There are a few counts of this clone. This rearrangement joins TRBV28 to TRBJ1-2; D is possibly TRBD1 (6 bases). Trimming shortened V by 2 bases and J by 3 bases, and 13 bases separated the two germline ends. The CDR3 has 15 amino acids. In germline, CDR1 is MDHEN, CDR2 SYDVKM. CDR3 sequence (DNA): TGTGCCAGCAGTTTAACGGGGAGGGGGTACTATGGCTACACCTTC. Amino acids: CASSLTGRGYYGYTF.

This sequence joins TRBV27 and TRBJ2-7; 16 bases line up with TRBD2. The junction had 6 bases not matched to a gene; V was cut back by 4 bases and J by 12 bases. The CDR3 runs 14 residues. Germline CDR1 and CDR2: MNHEY and SMNVEV (reference sequence). CDR3 amino acids: CASSSGLAGGVWYF. CDR3 nucleotides: TGTGCCAGCAGTTCGGGACTAGCGGGGGGGGTTTGGTACTTC.

The chain couples TRBV19 to TRBJ1-5, with D uncertain. This CDR3 contains 15 residues. Germline assignment: CDR1 LNHDA and CDR2 SQIVND (reference sequence). Trimming left V 7 bases short and J 0 bases short, with 13 bases between. The CDR3 loop is CASMPAGYSNQPQHF. The CDR3 DNA reads as TGTGCCAGTATGCCGGCGGGTTATAGCAATCAGCCCCAGCATTTT.

The V and J genes are TRBV18 and TRBJ2-2, with a possible D match to TRBD2 (6 bases). This CDR3 is built from 15 residues. V gave up 0 bases and J gave up 7 bases, with 12 bases separating them. Germline V lookup: CDR1 KGHSH, CDR2 LQKENI. The chain's CDR3 is CASSPPEGPIGELFF. For the CDR3, the DNA is TGTGCCAGCTCACCACCGGAGGGCCCGATCGGGGAGCTGTTTTTT.

As regards this clone: This sample includes further DNA sequences coding for the same CDR3. This rearrangement joins TRBV9 to TRBJ2-3; 11 bases align to TRBD2. J gave up 0 bases and V 3 bases, and 0 bases lay outside the gene matches. Germline V gene lookup returns CDR1 SGDLS and CDR2 YYNGEE. The CDR3 length is 15 residues. CDR3 in DNA: TGTGCCAGCAGCGCTAGCGGGGGGAGCACAGATACGCAGTATTTT. Its translation: CASSASGGSTDTQYF.

The chain is built from TRBV5-6 and TRBJ1-4, with TRBD1 identical over 7 bases. J gave up 4 bases and V 4 bases, and 7 bases lay outside the gene matches. Germline CDR1 SGHDT, CDR2 YYEEEE. The CDR3 is made up of 15 amino acids. Here the CDR3 DNA reads TGTGCCAGCAGCCGCCTGGGACAGAATAATGAAAAACTGTTTTTT. It is translated as CASSRLGQNNEKLFF.

As DNA, the CDR3 is TGTGCCAGCATAAACACTGAAGCTTTCTTT. It yields the protein CASINTEAFF. This chain connects TRBV6-5 to TRBJ1-1; D uncertain. The CDR3 covers 10 residues. Trimming left V 7 bases short and J 2 bases short, with 2 bases between. In germline, CDR1 is MNHEY, CDR2 SVGAGI.

The chain combines TRBV30 with TRBJ2-5, with D possibly matching TRBD1 (5 bases). Trimming removed 5 bases from V and 5 bases from J, with 9 bases in between. Germline-derived CDR1 and CDR2 are GTSNPN and SVGIG (reference sequence). The CDR3 has 11 residues. The DNA for the CDR3 is TGTGCCTGGGGGGCCCTGGAGACCCAGTACTTC. This sequence encodes CAWGALETQYF. Supplemented by reference TRBV30 and TRBJ2-5, the full variable domain reads SQTIHQWPATLVQPVGSPLSLECTVEGTSNPNLYWYRQAAGRGLQLLFYSVGIGQISSEVPQNLSASRPQDRQFILSSKKLLLSDSGFYLCAWGALETQYFGPGTRLLVL.

This rearrangement joins TRBV12-3 or TRBV12-4 to TRBJ1-1, with TRBD1 as a possible D gene (5 bases). CDR3 length equals 11 residues. V lost 6 bases, J lost 8 bases, and 10 bases lay in between. DNA for the CDR3: TGTGCCAGCAGCACTGACAGAGAAGCTTTCTTT. As protein: CASSTDREAFF.